This TCR beta chain is from a study of OX40 agonist ivuxolimab in advanced cancers. Study in general: Earlier treatment with anti-PD-1, anti-PD-L1 or anti-CTLA-4 was permitted, and 35% to 45% had received some. General study findings and limits: The authors also found low normalized T-cell clonal expansion in some nonresponders.

This table comes from immunoSEQ multiplex PCR, and its TCRdb copy is limited to in-frame clones, with some not included. The repertoire holds some 64,000 clones, with approximately 86% as singletons. Points on this clone: Its cognate antigen is unknown.

The CDR3 covers 13 residues. CDR1 MNHNS and CDR2 SASEGT come from the germline V gene. V lost 3 bases to trimming and J lost 4 bases, with 7 bases between them. Blood sampling took place at baseline, cycle 4 day 1, and cycle 7 day 1. The sample here was CD4+ or CD8+ T cells sorted from blood, taken in a trial of the OX40 agonist ivuxolimab. The chain links TRBV6-1 to TRBJ2-1; possibly TRBD1 or TRBD2 for D (5 bases each). The clonotype originates from an adult with an advanced solid tumor such as melanoma, head and neck, liver or kidney cancer. In DNA, the CDR3 is TGTGCCAGCAGTGAGGGACCATACAATGAGCAGTTCTTC. Encoded protein: CASSEGPYNEQFF.